The clone carrying this TCR beta chain was counted at least ten times. As yet, its antigen is unknown. The data originate from a study of T-cell reconstitution after alpha-beta-depleted transplantation in children. Study-level findings and limits: T cells produced anew were the main source of T-cell counts and diversity one year after transplant. Two months or so post-transplant, alpha-beta T cells reportedly derived from several hundred expanded graft clones. There were some patients whose high TCRbeta diversity at day 60 came from surviving recipient T cells and thymic progenitors.

It was with unique molecular identifiers that the TCRbeta library was prepared. MiXCR, applied by TCRdb to the PCR reads, yields one record per CDR3 protein. Of fewer than 700,000 distinct CDR3 sequences listed, approximately 12% are singletons. Per germline, CDR1 SGHDN and CDR2 FVKESK. CDR3 size: 15 residues. The germline V and J ends were trimmed by 4 bases and 8 bases, with 20 bases remaining between them. The source material was PBMCs, mostly from graft donor cells, sampled 360 days after TCRalphabeta/CD19-depleted stem cell transplant. This TCR came from a male patient between 10 and 17 years old who had a stem cell transplant for acute myeloid leukemia, so the T cells may come from the graft donor. V usage is TRBV14 and J usage is TRBJ1-2; TRBD1 might be the D (5 bases). The CDR3 region has the DNA TGTGCCAGCAGCCCAACCTGGGGGTCGGCGAGAGGCTACACCTTC. Its translation: CASSPTWGSARGYTF. Based on the CDR3 plus reference TRBV14 and TRBJ1-2, the full variable domain is EAGVTQFPSHSVIEKGQTVTLRCDPISGHDNLYWYRRVMGKEIKFLLHFVKESKQDESGMPNNRFLAERTGGTYSTLKVQPAELEDSGVYFCASSPTWGSARGYTFGSGTRLTVV.